These 10 T cell receptor beta chains originate from one sample sequenced in a study of T cells in Graves' hyperthyroidism and ophthalmopathy. Researchers amplified the TCR beta CDR3 regions from RNA transcripts. An initial round of RT-PCR targeting the TCR CDR3 relied on the HTBI primer set. TCRdb reprocessed the multiplex PCR reads via MiXCR and lists one record per CDR3 protein. The table includes approximately 410,000 distinct CDR3 sequences, under 15% detected once. Sequencing input: blood. The source is a man aged 18 to 30 with Graves' ophthalmopathy.

This clonotype has just a few counts. The chain joins TRBV7-3 to TRBJ2-2, with D perhaps TRBD2 (5 bases). Germline lookup yields CDR1 SGHTA and CDR2 FQGTGA. V lost 5 bases and J lost 4, with 8 bases in between. This CDR3 region has 13 residues. For the CDR3, the DNA is TGTGCCAGCAGCCCCGGACTCACCGGGGAGCTGTTTTTT. Protein product: CASSPGLTGELFF.

Points on this clonotype: Germline and junction disagree at one end, which may indicate a read error. The chain couples TRBV10-2 to TRBJ2-4, with 8 bases matching TRBD1. CDR1 is WSHSY and CDR2 is SAAADI in the germline V gene. This CDR3 is 14 amino acids long. CDR3 DNA sequence: TGCGCCAGCGGGGGACAGGAAACCAAAAACATTCCGTACTTC. As protein: CASGGQETKNIPYF.

Notes on this clonotype: With a much larger clone just one base away, this may be a read error. The chain has TRBV5-5 and TRBJ1-5, with 8 bases identical to TRBD1. With V trimmed by 7 bases and J by 11 bases, 8 bases remained unmatched. CDR3 size: 12 residues. Germline CDR1 reads SGHKS; CDR2 reads YYEKEE (reference sequence). The CDR3 region has the DNA TGTGCCAGCCCGGACAGGGTAGGGGCCCAGCATTTT. Encoded protein: CASPDRVGAQHF.

The sample holds many counts of this clonotype. The gene calls are TRBV29-1 and TRBJ2-2, with D uncertain. Germline V gene data show CDR1 as SQVTM and CDR2 as ANQGSEA. V gave up 5 bases and J gave up 1 base, with 5 bases separating them. The CDR3 totals 12 residues. CDR3 amino acids: CSVKGNTGELFF. The CDR3 DNA is TGCAGCGTTAAAGGGAACACCGGGGAGCTGTTTTTT.

This clonotype came up many times. The chain couples TRBV11-3 to TRBJ2-7, with 7 bases fitting TRBD1. The junction had 6 bases not matched to a gene; V was cut back by 3 bases and J by 7 bases. CDR3 size: 13 residues. Germline CDR1 SGHNT, CDR2 YENEEA. This CDR3 is CASSFGQEKEQYF. The CDR3 coding sequence is TGTGCCAGCAGCTTCGGACAGGAGAAGGAGCAGTACTTC.

This clonotype showed up many times. This chain connects TRBV11-3 to TRBJ2-7; maybe TRBD2 (6 bases). CDR1 and CDR2 from the germline V gene are SGHNT and YENEEA. V shed 5 bases and J shed 5 bases, with 13 bases lying between them. The CDR3 length is 13 residues. In DNA form, the CDR3 reads TGTGCCAGCAGCCCCGGGACTTATAACGAGCAGTACTTC. As protein: CASSPGTYNEQYF. Looking up the rest from reference TRBV11-3 and TRBJ2-7 gives the full variable domain: EAGVVQSPRYKIIEKKQPVAFWCNPISGHNTLYWYLQNLGQGPELLIRYENEEAVDDSQLPKDRFSAERLKGVDSTLKIQPAELGDSAVYLCASSPGTYNEQYFGPGTRLTVT.

The chain recombines TRBV7-9 with TRBJ2-7; D ambiguous. The CDR3 is 12 amino acids. Trimming pared 5 bases from V and 3 bases from J, leaving 8 bases between. Germline assignment: CDR1 SEHNR and CDR2 FQNEAQ (reference sequence). CDR3 loop: CASSMIGYEQYF. DNA of the CDR3: TGTGCCAGCAGCATGATAGGCTACGAGCAGTACTTC.

This clonotype was seen ten or more times. The chain is built from TRBV30 and TRBJ2-3; D remains ambiguous. V was shortened by 3 bases and J by 8 bases, with 15 bases between the two germline ends. This CDR3 is 13 amino acids long. CDR1 and CDR2 from the germline V gene are GTSNPN and SVGIG (reference sequence). CDR3 DNA: TGTGCCTGGAGGGACCGAGGCTTAGCTACGCAGTATTTT. It specifies CAWRDRGLATQYF.

A few counts support this clonotype. A much larger clone lies a single base off, so this may be a read error. This chain joins TRBV5-1 and TRBJ2-7, with 10 positions matching TRBD1. CDR3 size: 15 residues. V was pared by 4 bases and J by 3 bases, with 7 bases of the junction left unmatched. Germline loops: CDR1 SGHRS, CDR2 YFSETQ. As DNA, the CDR3 is TGCGCCAGCAGCCTGGGACAGGGGATAGGCTACGAGCAGTACTTC. As protein: CASSLGQGIGYEQYF.

The chain links TRBV19 to TRBJ2-7; D is undetermined. V was clipped by 3 bases and J by 5 bases, with 5 bases between them. This CDR3 has 11 residues. In germline, CDR1 is LNHDA, CDR2 SQIVND (reference sequence). The CDR3 sequence: CASSIMDEQYF. CDR3 DNA sequence: TGTGCCAGTAGTATTATGGACGAGCAGTACTTC. Full variable domain (outside the CDR3, taken from reference TRBV19 and TRBJ2-7): DGGITQSPKYLFRKEGQNVTLSCEQNLNHDAMYWYRQDPGQGLRLIYYSQIVNDFQKGDIAEGYSVSREKKESFPLTVTSAQKNPTAFYLCASSIMDEQYFGPGTRLTVT.